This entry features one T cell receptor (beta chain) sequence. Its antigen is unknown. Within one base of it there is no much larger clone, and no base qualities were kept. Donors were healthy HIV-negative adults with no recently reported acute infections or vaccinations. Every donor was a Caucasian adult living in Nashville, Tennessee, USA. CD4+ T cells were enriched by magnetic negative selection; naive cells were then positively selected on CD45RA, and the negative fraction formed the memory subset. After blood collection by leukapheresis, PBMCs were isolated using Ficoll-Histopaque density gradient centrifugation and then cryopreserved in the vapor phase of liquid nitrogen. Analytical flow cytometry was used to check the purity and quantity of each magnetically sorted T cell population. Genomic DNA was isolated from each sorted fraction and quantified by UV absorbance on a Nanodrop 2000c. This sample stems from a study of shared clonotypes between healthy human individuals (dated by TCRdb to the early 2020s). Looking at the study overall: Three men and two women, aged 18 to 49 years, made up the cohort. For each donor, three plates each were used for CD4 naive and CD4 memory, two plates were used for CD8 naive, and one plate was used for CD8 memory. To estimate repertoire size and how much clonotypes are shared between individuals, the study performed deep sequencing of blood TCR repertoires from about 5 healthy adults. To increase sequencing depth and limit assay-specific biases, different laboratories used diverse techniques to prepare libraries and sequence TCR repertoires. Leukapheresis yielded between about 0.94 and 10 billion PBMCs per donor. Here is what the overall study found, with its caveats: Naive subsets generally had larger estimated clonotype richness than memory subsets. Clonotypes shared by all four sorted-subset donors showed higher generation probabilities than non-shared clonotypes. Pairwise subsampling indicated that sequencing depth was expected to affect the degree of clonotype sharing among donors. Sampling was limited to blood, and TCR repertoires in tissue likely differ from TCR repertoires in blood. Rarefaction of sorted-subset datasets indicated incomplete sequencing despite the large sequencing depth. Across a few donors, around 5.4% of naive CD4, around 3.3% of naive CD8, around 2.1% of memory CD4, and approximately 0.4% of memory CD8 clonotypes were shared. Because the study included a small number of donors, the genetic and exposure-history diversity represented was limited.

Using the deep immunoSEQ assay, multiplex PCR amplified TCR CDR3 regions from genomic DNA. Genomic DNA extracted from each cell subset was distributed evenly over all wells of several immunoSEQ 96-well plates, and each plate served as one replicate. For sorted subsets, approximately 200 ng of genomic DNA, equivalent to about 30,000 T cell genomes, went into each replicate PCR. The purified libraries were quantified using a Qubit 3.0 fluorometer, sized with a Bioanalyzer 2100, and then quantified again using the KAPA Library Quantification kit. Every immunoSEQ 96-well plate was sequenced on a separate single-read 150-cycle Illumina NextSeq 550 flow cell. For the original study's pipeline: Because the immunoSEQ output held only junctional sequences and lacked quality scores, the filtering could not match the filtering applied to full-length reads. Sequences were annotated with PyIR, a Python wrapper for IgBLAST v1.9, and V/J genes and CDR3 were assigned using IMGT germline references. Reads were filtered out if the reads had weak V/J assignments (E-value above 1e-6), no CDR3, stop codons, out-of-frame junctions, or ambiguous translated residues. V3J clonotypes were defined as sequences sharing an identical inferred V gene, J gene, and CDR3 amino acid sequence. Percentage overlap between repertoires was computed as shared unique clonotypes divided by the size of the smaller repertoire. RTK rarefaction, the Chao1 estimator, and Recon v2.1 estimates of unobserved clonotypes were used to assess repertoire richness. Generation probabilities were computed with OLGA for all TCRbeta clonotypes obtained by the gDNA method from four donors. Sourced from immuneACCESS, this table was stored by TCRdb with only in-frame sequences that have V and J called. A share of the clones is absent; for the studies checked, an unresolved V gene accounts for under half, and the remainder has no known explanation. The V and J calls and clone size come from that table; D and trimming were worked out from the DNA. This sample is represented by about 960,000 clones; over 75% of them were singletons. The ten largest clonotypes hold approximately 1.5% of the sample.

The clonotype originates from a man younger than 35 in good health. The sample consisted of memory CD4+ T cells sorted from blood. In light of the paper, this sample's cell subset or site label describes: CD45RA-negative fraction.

In nucleotides, the sequence is TGTGCCAGCAGCTTAGGGACTCACACTGAAGCTTTCTTT. It specifies CASSLGTHTEAFF. The chain was built from TRBV11-2 and TRBJ1-1; no D gene is confidently identified. CDR1 and CDR2, looked up from the germline V gene, are SGHAT and FQNNGV. V gives up 1 base and J gives up 3 bases, and the segment between their germline ends measures 6 bases. The CDR3 sequence holds 13 residues, the cysteine and phenylalanine included. Only the CDR3 part of the read is kept: 39 bases, read in frame from the first base.